This paragraph reports one TCR beta chain. Its specificity is unknown. The CDR3 covers 14 residues. Germline loops: CDR1 LNHDA, CDR2 SQIVND (reference sequence). Between the trimmed V and J ends, which lost 9 bases and 3 bases, there was a span of 14 bases. The TCRbeta library was prepared with unique molecular identifiers. TCRdb called the PCR reads again in MiXCR, with one record for every CDR3 protein. The data contain 670,000 or so distinct CDR3 sequences, around 13% of them singletons. This record belongs to a study of T-cell reconstitution after alpha-beta-depleted transplantation in children. Study outcomes and limitations: Surviving thymic progenitors and recipient T cells were the source of high TCRbeta diversity at day 60 in some patients. About two months after transplant, alpha-beta T cells reportedly came from several hundred expanded graft clones. Newly produced T cells mostly provided counts and TCRbeta diversity after one year, as hyperexpanded clones declined.

This chain uses TRBV19 with TRBJ2-2, with a possible D match to TRBD2 (5 bases). The sequence was obtained from a girl aged 2-9 years with congenital amegakaryocytic thrombocytopenia, due to receive a stem cell transplant. The input for sequencing was PBMCs, taken before TCRalphabeta/CD19-depleted stem cell transplant. The CDR3: CASKADRDTGELFF. The CDR3 DNA follows: TGTGCCAGCAAAGCGGATCGGGACACCGGGGAGCTGTTTTTT.